Listed below are T cell receptor beta chains from one sample, sequenced in a study of T cell changes during pregnancy in multiple sclerosis. Libraries were prepared by immunoSEQ multiplex PCR; TCRdb keeps only in-frame clonotypes and omits some of them. The data show under 35,000 clones, approximately 86% seen once. Sequencing was performed on CD8+ T cells from peripheral blood mononuclear cells, taken before pregnancy. These receptor sequences come from a female donor with multiple sclerosis, enrolled in a pregnancy study. Both conserved end residues are part of each CDR3. Fields, in order: clone size, CDR3 length, J gene, V gene, D gene, CDR3 DNA, CDR3 protein. A D gene is named only where the DNA matches it firmly. Clone size is shown for a subset of rows, as once, few, many or a class of expanded clone.

size: once; length: 17; J: TRBJ2-5; V: TRBV19; D: TRBD2; DNA: TGTGCCAGTAGTATCGGAGGCCGTCTAGCGGGAGAGGAGACCCAGTACTTC; CDR3: CASSIGGRLAGEETQYF
size: .; length: 13; J: TRBJ2-3; V: TRBV6-4; D: TRBD2; DNA: TGTGCCTCCCGGGAGGGGGAGACAGATACGCAGTATTTT; CDR3: CASREGETDTQYF
size: .; length: 18; J: TRBJ2-7; V: TRBV16; D: .; DNA: TGTGCCAGCAGCCAATATCCTCCCGGGCAGGGGATAGGCGACGAGCAGTACTTC; CDR3: CASSQYPPGQGIGDEQYF
size: once; length: 14; J: TRBJ2-2; V: TRBV7-9; D: TRBD1; DNA: TGTGCCAGCAGCCCGACAGGGGGCCCCGGGGAGCTGTTTTTT; CDR3: CASSPTGGPGELFF
size: .; length: 15; J: TRBJ2-3; V: TRBV9; D: TRBD2; DNA: TGTGCCAGCAGCGTAGCTGAAGCGGGGGTTGATACGCAGTATTTT; CDR3: CASSVAEAGVDTQYF
size: .; length: 13; J: TRBJ1-5; V: TRBV6-6; D: .; DNA: TGTGCCAGCAGCCCCCTAGGAGATCAGCCCCAGCATTTT; CDR3: CASSPLGDQPQHF
size: .; length: 15; J: TRBJ2-1; V: TRBV6-4; D: TRBD2; DNA: TGTGCCAGCAGTGACGGAGCGGGAGGGAACAATGAGCAGTTCTTC; CDR3: CASSDGAGGNNEQFF
size: .; length: 13; J: TRBJ1-1; V: TRBV27; D: TRBD1; DNA: TGTGCCATAGGAGGGGGCCTGAACACTGAAGCTTTCTTT; CDR3: CAIGGGLNTEAFF
size: .; length: 14; J: TRBJ2-3; V: TRBV15; D: .; DNA: TGTGCCACCAGCAGCGAGGGAAACACAGATACGCAGTATTTT; CDR3: CATSSEGNTDTQYF
size: .; length: 14; J: TRBJ2-7; V: TRBV5-1; D: TRBD2; DNA: TGCGCCAGCAATCCGGGAGGGCCGGGTGGCGAGCAGTACTTC; CDR3: CASNPGGPGGEQYF
size: .; length: 15; J: TRBJ1-2; V: TRBV4-1; D: .; DNA: TGCGCCAGCAGCCAAGATTCGGTATCTAACTATGGCTACACCTTC; CDR3: CASSQDSVSNYGYTF
size: .; length: 12; J: TRBJ2-1; V: TRBV6-1; D: TRBD2; DNA: TGTGCCATCCTAGCGGTCCACAATGAGCAGTTCTTC; CDR3: CAILAVHNEQFF
size: .; length: 17; J: TRBJ2-2; V: TRBV4-1; D: .; DNA: TGCGCCAGCAGCCAAGATGCAGGAGGCTCTAACACCGGGGAGCTGTTTTTT; CDR3: CASSQDAGGSNTGELFF
size: .; length: 14; J: TRBJ2-7; V: TRBV9; D: TRBD1; DNA: TGTGCCAGCAGCGTGGGACAGGGGCAGGACGAGCAGTACTTC; CDR3: CASSVGQGQDEQYF
size: .; length: 12; J: TRBJ2-7; V: TRBV7-9; D: .; DNA: TGTGCCAGCAGCTTAGTCCCATTCGAGCAGTACTTC; CDR3: CASSLVPFEQYF
size: .; length: 15; J: TRBJ2-7; V: TRBV2; D: .; DNA: TGTGCCAGCAGTGATCTCGGACAGAACCTCTACGAGCAGTACTTC; CDR3: CASSDLGQNLYEQYF
size: .; length: 16; J: TRBJ1-3; V: TRBV2; D: .; DNA: TGTGCCAGCAGTGATCGCCCCGCAGGTTTTGGAAACACCATATATTTT; CDR3: CASSDRPAGFGNTIYF
size: .; length: 16; J: TRBJ2-2; V: TRBV27; D: TRBD1; DNA: TGTGCCAGCAGTCCGTTCCGGGACAGGGGGCACGGGGAGCTGTTTTTT; CDR3: CASSPFRDRGHGELFF
size: .; length: 16; J: TRBJ1-1; V: TRBV6-5; D: TRBD1; DNA: TGTGCCAGCAGTTATCTCGGGACAGGGACGAACACTGAAGCTTTCTTT; CDR3: CASSYLGTGTNTEAFF
size: .; length: 16; J: TRBJ2-3; V: TRBV4-3; D: .; DNA: TGCGCCAGCAGCCAGCAGGAGGGCCTTCGGGGAGATACGCAGTATTTT; CDR3: CASSQQEGLRGDTQYF
size: .; length: 18; J: TRBJ2-1; V: TRBV2; D: TRBD2; DNA: TGTGCCAGCAGTATCCGAGCCCCCCCGCTAGCGGGGAAGGAAGAGCAGTTCTTC; CDR3: CASSIRAPPLAGKEEQFF
size: .; length: 13; J: TRBJ2-7; V: TRBV7-9; D: .; DNA: TGTGCCAGCAGCTTCGCGGATTCGGAGGAGCAGTACTTC; CDR3: CASSFADSEEQYF
size: .; length: 15; J: TRBJ2-5; V: TRBV5-8; D: .; DNA: TGTGCCAGCAGCTTGGAGGGGTTGACTCAAGAGACCCAGTACTTC; CDR3: CASSLEGLTQETQYF
size: once; length: 14; J: TRBJ1-1; V: TRBV5-6; D: .; DNA: TGTGCCAGCAGCTTTCCCACAATGAACACTGAAGCTTTCTTT; CDR3: CASSFPTMNTEAFF
size: .; length: 15; J: TRBJ2-2; V: TRBV6-4; D: TRBD2; DNA: TGTGCCATCCCTTTGAGGCGGGAGGGGTTCGGGGAGCTGTTTTTT; CDR3: CAIPLRREGFGELFF
size: .; length: 14; J: TRBJ2-7; V: TRBV6-1; D: .; DNA: TGTGCCAGCAGTGAAGCTACCGCTAACTACGAGCAGTACTTC; CDR3: CASSEATANYEQYF
size: .; length: 13; J: TRBJ1-1; V: TRBV7-9; D: .; DNA: TGTGCCAGCAGTTCTGGACAGTCCTATGAAGCTTTCTTT; CDR3: CASSSGQSYEAFF
size: .; length: 14; J: TRBJ2-1; V: TRBV7-3; D: TRBD1; DNA: TGTGCCAGCAGCTTAGGGACAGGGGACAATGAGCAGTTCTTC; CDR3: CASSLGTGDNEQFF
size: .; length: 15; J: TRBJ1-5; V: TRBV15; D: .; DNA: TGTGCCACCAGCAGAGATTCAGGGCCGAATCAGCCCCAGCATTTT; CDR3: CATSRDSGPNQPQHF
size: .; length: 14; J: TRBJ2-3; V: TRBV6-1; D: .; DNA: TGTGCCAGCGGGACGGGACAAGTCACAGATACGCAGTATTTT; CDR3: CASGTGQVTDTQYF
size: .; length: 15; J: TRBJ2-1; V: TRBV13; D: .; DNA: TGTGCCAGCAGCTCCGTAGCGACATCCTACAATGAGCAGTTCTTC; CDR3: CASSSVATSYNEQFF
size: .; length: 16; J: TRBJ2-3; V: TRBV7-3; D: .; DNA: TGTGCCAGCAGCTTAAATCCAGGAACTAGCACAGATACGCAGTATTTT; CDR3: CASSLNPGTSTDTQYF
size: .; length: 14; J: TRBJ1-2; V: TRBV27; D: TRBD1; DNA: TGTGCCAGCAGTTTAGGCCAGGGGGCAGGGGGCTACACCTTC; CDR3: CASSLGQGAGGYTF
size: .; length: 14; J: TRBJ2-1; V: TRBV9; D: TRBD2; DNA: TGTGCCAGCAGCGCAGCGGGAGGGGGGCATGAGCAGTTCTTC; CDR3: CASSAAGGGHEQFF
size: .; length: 15; J: TRBJ2-7; V: TRBV6-6; D: TRBD1; DNA: TGTGCCAGCAGTACCCGGGACAGGGTGAGGAACGAGCAGTACTTC; CDR3: CASSTRDRVRNEQYF
size: .; length: 17; J: TRBJ2-5; V: TRBV28; D: TRBD2; DNA: TGTGCCAGCAGTTCCCCGGGGACTAGCGGGGTACAAGAGACCCAGTACTTC; CDR3: CASSSPGTSGVQETQYF
size: once; length: 16; J: TRBJ2-7; V: TRBV6-6; D: TRBD1; DNA: TGTGCCAGCAGTTACTCCCGGTTGGACAGGGAGCACGAGCAGTACTTC; CDR3: CASSYSRLDREHEQYF
size: .; length: 14; J: TRBJ1-2; V: TRBV19; D: .; DNA: TGTGCCAGTAATCCCGGGACATCTAACTATGGCTACACCTTC; CDR3: CASNPGTSNYGYTF
size: .; length: 15; J: TRBJ1-5; V: TRBV6-5; D: TRBD1; DNA: TGTGCCAGCAGTAACAGGGGAGGAAGCAATCAGCCCCAGCATTTT; CDR3: CASSNRGGSNQPQHF
size: .; length: 15; J: TRBJ2-7; V: TRBV7-9; D: .; DNA: TGTGCCAGCAGCAGAATGTCGGACTCCTTCTACGAGCAGTACTTC; CDR3: CASSRMSDSFYEQYF
size: .; length: 14; J: TRBJ2-7; V: TRBV7-9; D: .; DNA: TGTGCCAGCAGCTTAGACAGGCGAAACTACGAGCAGTACTTC; CDR3: CASSLDRRNYEQYF